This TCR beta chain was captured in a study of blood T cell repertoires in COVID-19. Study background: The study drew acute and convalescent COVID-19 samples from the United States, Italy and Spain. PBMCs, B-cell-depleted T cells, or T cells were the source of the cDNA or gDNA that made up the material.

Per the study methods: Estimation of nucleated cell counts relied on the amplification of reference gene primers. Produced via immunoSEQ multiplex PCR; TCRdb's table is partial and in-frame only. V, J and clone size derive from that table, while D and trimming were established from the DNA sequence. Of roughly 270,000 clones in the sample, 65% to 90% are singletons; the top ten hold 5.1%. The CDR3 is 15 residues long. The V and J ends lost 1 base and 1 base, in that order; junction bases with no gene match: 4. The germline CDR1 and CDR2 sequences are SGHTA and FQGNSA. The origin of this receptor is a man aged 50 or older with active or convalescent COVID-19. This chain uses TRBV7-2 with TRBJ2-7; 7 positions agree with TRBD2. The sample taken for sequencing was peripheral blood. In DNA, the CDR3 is TGTGCCAGCAGCTTAGAAGGCGGGAGTTCCTACGAGCAGTACTTC. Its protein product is CASSLEGGSSYEQYF.